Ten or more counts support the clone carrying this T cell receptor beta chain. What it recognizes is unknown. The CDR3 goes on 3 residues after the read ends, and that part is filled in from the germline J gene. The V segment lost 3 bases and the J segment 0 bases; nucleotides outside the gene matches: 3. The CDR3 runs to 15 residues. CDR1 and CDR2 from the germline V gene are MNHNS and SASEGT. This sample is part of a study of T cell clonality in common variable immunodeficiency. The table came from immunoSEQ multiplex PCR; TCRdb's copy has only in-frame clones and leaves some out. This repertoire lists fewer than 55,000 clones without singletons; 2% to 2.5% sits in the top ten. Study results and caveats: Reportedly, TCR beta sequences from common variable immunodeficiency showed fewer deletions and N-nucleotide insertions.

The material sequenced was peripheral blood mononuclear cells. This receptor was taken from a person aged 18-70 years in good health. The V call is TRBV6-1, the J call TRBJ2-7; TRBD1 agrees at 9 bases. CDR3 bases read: TGTGCCAGCAGTGAGGGACAGGGCCACTCCTACGAG. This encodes CASSEGQGHSYE. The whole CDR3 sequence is CASSEGQGHSYEQYF.